This T cell receptor beta chain was retrieved from a study of cytomegalovirus exposure and HLA in healthy donors. Study outcomes and limitations: Per a later analysis, 15,000 to 20,000 TCR beta sequences showed association with HLA alleles at 0.05 false discovery rate.

This CDR3 contains 14 residues. Germline V CDR1 and CDR2: MNHNS, SASEGT. The V gene end was trimmed by 6 bases and the J gene end by 7 bases; junction bases not matched to a gene: 8. PCR employed 60 Vbeta and 13 Jbeta primers. Measured with immunoSEQ multiplex PCR; TCRdb has only the in-frame clones, and not every one. The sample gives under 200,000 clones, 80% to 90% of which show up once; around 0.34% is in the top ten. Details on this clone: Its antigen is unknown.

V usage is TRBV6-1 and J usage is TRBJ1-4, with TRBD1 identical over 7 bases. The TCR comes from a woman aged 25-40 years in good health and CMV-seronegative. The material sequenced was PBMCs. The CDR3 sequence is CASRQDRSGEKLFF. The CDR3 DNA is TGTGCCAGCAGACAGGACAGGTCGGGTGAAAAACTGTTTTTT.